This T cell receptor (beta chain) was profiled in a study of shared clonotypes between healthy human individuals. Overall study results and limits: An expected dependence of interdonor clonotype sharing on sequencing depth was noted. Owing to a small donor count, the genetic and exposure-history diversity represented was limited. It was only blood that was sampled, and tissue repertoires likely differ.

V shed 2 bases and J 7 bases; nucleotides not matched to a gene: 6. The CDR3 is 15 residues long. Germline loops: CDR1 SGHRS, CDR2 YFSETQ. Comment on this clone: Its specificity is unknown.

The table came from immunoSEQ multiplex PCR; TCRdb's copy has only in-frame clones and leaves some out. Among 2 million to 2.5 million clones listed, roughly 92% were seen once. This chain connects TRBV5-1 to TRBJ2-2; 9 bases map to TRBD2. The source is a man between 18 and 35 years old in good health. Some clones in this sample may be carry-over from other donors' samples. Sequencing was performed on naive CD4+ T cells from PBMCs. Subset in this sample: CD45RA+ positively selected. CDR3 sequence: CASSLGTSQSGELFF. The CDR3 DNA sequence: TGCGCCAGCAGCTTAGGGACTAGCCAGAGCGGGGAGCTGTTTTTT.